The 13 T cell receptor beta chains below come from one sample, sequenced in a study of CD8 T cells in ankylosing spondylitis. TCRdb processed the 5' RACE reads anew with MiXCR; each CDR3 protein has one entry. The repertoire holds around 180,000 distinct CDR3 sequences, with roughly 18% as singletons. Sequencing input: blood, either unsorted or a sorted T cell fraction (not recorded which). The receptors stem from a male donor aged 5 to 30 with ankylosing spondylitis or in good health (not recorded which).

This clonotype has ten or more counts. The CDR3 protein is CSARDWASGSYEQYF. In DNA form, the CDR3 reads TGCAGTGCTAGAGATTGGGCTAGCGGTTCCTACGAGCAGTACTTC. The genes are TRBV20-1 and TRBJ2-7, with TRBD2 matching 7 bases. Germline V lookup: CDR1 DFQATT, CDR2 SNEGSKA (reference sequence). The J segment lost 1 base and the V segment lost 0 bases, leaving 6 bases of the junction unmatched. This CDR3 has 15 amino acids.

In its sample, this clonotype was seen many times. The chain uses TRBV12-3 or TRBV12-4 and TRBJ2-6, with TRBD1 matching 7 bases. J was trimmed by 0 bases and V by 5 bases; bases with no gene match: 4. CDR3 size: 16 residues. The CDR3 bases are TGTGCCAGCAGTCGGGACAGTAGCTCTGGGGCCAACGTCCTGACTTTC. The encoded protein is CASSRDSSSGANVLTF.

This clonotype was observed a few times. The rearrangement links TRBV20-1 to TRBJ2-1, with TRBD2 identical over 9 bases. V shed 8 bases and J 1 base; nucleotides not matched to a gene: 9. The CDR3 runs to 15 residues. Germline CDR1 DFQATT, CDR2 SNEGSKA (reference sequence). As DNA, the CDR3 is TGCAGTCTAGAAGAAGCGGGAGGTTCCTACAATGAGCAGTTCTTC. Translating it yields CSLEEAGGSYNEQFF.

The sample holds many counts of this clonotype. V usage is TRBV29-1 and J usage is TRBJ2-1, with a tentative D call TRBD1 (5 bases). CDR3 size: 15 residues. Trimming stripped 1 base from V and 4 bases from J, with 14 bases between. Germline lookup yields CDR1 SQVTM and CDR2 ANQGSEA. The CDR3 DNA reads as TGCAGCGTTGAAGGGAGTCAGGACAAGTACAATGAGCAGTTCTTC. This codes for CSVEGSQDKYNEQFF.

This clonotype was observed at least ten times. CDR3 sequence (DNA): TGCAGTGCCACCCATGATACTAGCGGGAGGGCCAGTGAGACCCAGTACTTC. Translated: CSATHDTSGRASETQYF. V gene TRBV20-1 combines with J gene TRBJ2-5; 13 nucleotides match TRBD2. Losses at the gene ends were 6 bases for V and 5 bases for J; bases not matched to a gene: 15. The CDR3 loop spans 17 amino acids. The germline V gene encodes CDR1 DFQATT and CDR2 SNEGSKA (reference sequence).

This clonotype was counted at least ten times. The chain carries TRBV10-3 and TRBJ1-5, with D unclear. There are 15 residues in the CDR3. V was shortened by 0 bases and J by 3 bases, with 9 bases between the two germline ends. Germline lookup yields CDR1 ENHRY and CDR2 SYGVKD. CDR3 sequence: CAISESDGHNQPQHF. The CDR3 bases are TGTGCCATCAGTGAGTCAGACGGGCACAATCAGCCCCAGCATTTT.

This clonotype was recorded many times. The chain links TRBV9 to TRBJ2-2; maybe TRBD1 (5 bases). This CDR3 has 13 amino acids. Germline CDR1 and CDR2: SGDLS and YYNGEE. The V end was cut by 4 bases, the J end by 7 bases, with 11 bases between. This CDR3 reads CASSPQGIGELFF. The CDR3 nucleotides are TGTGCCAGCAGCCCTCAGGGAATCGGGGAGCTGTTTTTT.

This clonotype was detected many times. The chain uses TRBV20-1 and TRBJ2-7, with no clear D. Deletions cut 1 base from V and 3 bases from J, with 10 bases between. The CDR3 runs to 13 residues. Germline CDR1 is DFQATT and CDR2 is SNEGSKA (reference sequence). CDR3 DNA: TGCAGTGCTAGAGGGGCGGACCACTACGAGCAGTACTTC. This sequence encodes CSARGADHYEQYF.

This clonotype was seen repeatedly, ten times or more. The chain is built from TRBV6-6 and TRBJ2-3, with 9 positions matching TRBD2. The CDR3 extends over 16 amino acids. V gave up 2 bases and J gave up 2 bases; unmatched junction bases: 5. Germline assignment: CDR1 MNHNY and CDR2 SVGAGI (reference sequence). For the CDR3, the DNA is TGTGCCAGCAGTTACCGTAGCGGGAGCTACACAGATACGCAGTATTTT. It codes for CASSYRSGSYTDTQYF.

The CDR3 nucleotides are TGTGCCAGCAGCACCAGCAATGAGCAGTTCTTC. This codes for CASSTSNEQFF. The chain carries TRBV7-6 and TRBJ2-1; no clear D. Trimming took off 5 bases at V and 6 bases at J, with 5 bases between the two ends. This CDR3 has 11 residues. CDR1 and CDR2 from the germline V gene are SGHVS and FNYEAQ. Filled out from reference TRBV7-6 and TRBJ2-1, the complete variable domain reads GAGVSQSPRYKVTKRGQDVALRCDPISGHVSLYWYRQALGQGPEFLTYFNYEAQQDKSGLPNDRFSAERPEGSISTLTIQRTEQRDSAMYRCASSTSNEQFFGPGTRLTVL.

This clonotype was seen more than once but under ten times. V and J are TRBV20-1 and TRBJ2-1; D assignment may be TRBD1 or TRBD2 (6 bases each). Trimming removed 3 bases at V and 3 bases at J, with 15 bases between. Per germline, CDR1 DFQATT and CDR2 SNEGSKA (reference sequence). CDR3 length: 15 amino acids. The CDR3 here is CSASIRGTHYNEQFF. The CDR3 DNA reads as TGCAGTGCTAGTATCCGCGGGACACACTACAATGAGCAGTTCTTC.

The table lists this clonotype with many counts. The CDR3 region is CASSPQGLLDTQYF. The CDR3 nucleotides read TGTGCCAGCAGCCCCCAGGGACTTTTAGATACGCAGTATTTT. The chain is built from TRBV7-2 and TRBJ2-3; D might be TRBD2 (6 bases). CDR1 and CDR2 from the germline V gene are SGHTA and FQGNSA. Trimming took 5 bases from V and 5 from J, leaving 14 bases between them. The CDR3 sequence is 14 residues long.

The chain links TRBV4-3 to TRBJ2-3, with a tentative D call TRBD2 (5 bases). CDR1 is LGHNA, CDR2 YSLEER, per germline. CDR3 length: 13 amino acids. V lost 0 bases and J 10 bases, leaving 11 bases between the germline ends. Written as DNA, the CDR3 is TGCGCCAGCAGCCAAGATTCGAGGGATCCGCAGTATTTT. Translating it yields CASSQDSRDPQYF.